These 22 T cell receptor beta chains came from one sample sequenced in a study of shared clonotypes between healthy human individuals. Repertoires were generated with immunoSEQ multiplex PCR, while TCRdb's copy carries only in-frame clones and drops some. This table holds hundreds of thousands of clones, just over 95% found once. Sequences were obtained from memory CD8+ T cells sorted from blood. Noted subset: CD45RO+ cells pooled with CCR7-negative TemRA cells. These receptors all stem from a man younger than 45 in good health.

V usage is TRBV19 and J usage is TRBJ2-1; D is unclear. In germline, CDR1 is LNHDA, CDR2 SQIVND (reference sequence). This CDR3 contains 11 residues. The V gene lost 1 base and the J gene lost 10 bases, with 5 bases spanning the gap. The CDR3 protein is CASSIVGEQFF. The CDR3 bases are TGTGCCAGTAGTATAGTGGGGGAGCAGTTCTTC.

The rearrangement joins TRBV4-1 to TRBJ2-1, with D tentatively TRBD2 (5 bases). With 2 bases removed from V and 2 bases from J, the gap between germline ends came to 16 bases. This CDR3 contains 17 residues. Germline values: CDR1 MGHRA, CDR2 YSYEKL. The CDR3 spells CASSQKSLTGAYNEQFF. As DNA, the CDR3 is TGCGCCAGCAGCCAAAAAAGTTTAACCGGGGCCTACAATGAGCAGTTCTTC.

The V and J genes are TRBV7-2 and TRBJ2-1, with D unclear. Trimming cost V 4 bases and J 5 bases, with 0 bases left between them. Germline-derived CDR1 and CDR2 are SGHTA and FQGNSA. There are 10 residues in the CDR3. CDR3 sequence (DNA): TGTGCCAGCAGCTACAATGAGCAGTTCTTC. It translates to CASSYNEQFF.

This sequence joins TRBV13 and TRBJ2-7; 10 bases align to TRBD1. The CDR3 sequence is 16 residues long. Germline CDR1 PRHDT, CDR2 FYEKMQ (reference sequence). The junction had 7 bases not matched to a gene; V was cut back by 1 base and J by 4 bases. The CDR3 sequence: CASSLVSGQGGYEQYF. The CDR3 DNA reads TGTGCCAGCAGCTTAGTGTCAGGACAGGGGGGGTACGAGCAGTACTTC.

The chain joins TRBV18 to TRBJ2-3; unclear D gene. The CDR3 is 13 residues long. The germline V gene encodes CDR1 KGHSH and CDR2 LQKENI. Trimming cost V 2 bases and J 1 base, with 4 bases left between them. The DNA of the CDR3 is TGTGCCAGCTCACCAATCGGCACAGATACGCAGTATTTT. Translation: CASSPIGTDTQYF.

In its sample, this clone was seen a few times. The chain couples TRBV19 to TRBJ1-1; D is unresolved. The CDR3 has 15 residues. Trimming took off 6 bases at V and 0 bases at J, with 14 bases between the two ends. Per the germline V gene, CDR1 is LNHDA and CDR2 is SQIVND (reference sequence). The CDR3 here is CASSLIGNLNTEAFF. CDR3 DNA sequence: TGTGCCAGTAGCCTGATTGGGAATCTGAACACTGAAGCTTTCTTT.

V gene TRBV5-4 combines with J gene TRBJ2-5; 10 bases agree with TRBD2. The CDR3 runs 15 residues. Per the germline V gene, CDR1 is SGHNT and CDR2 is YYREEE (reference sequence). V dropped 0 bases and J dropped 5; count of bases not matched to a gene: 4. The CDR3 region is CASSLVSGRRETQYF. The CDR3 coding sequence is TGTGCCAGCAGCTTGGTTAGCGGGAGGAGGGAGACCCAGTACTTC.

The rearrangement uses TRBV7-6 and TRBJ1-1; 7 nucleotides align to TRBD1. The length of the CDR3 is 14 residues. Germline loops: CDR1 SGHVS, CDR2 FNYEAQ. V dropped 5 bases and J dropped 4; count of bases not matched to a gene: 7. CDR3 in amino acids: CASSRQGGSTEAFF. CDR3 coding DNA: TGTGCCAGCAGCCGACAGGGAGGATCCACTGAAGCTTTCTTT.

The V call is TRBV14, the J call TRBJ2-7; unclear D gene. V lost 8 bases and J lost 0, with 2 bases in between. Germline-derived CDR1 and CDR2 are SGHDN and FVKESK. This CDR3 is 10 amino acids long. The chain's CDR3 is CASGSYEQYF. The CDR3 DNA reads TGTGCCAGCGGCTCCTACGAGCAGTACTTC.

The chain links TRBV5-3 to TRBJ2-3, with 8 bases aligning to TRBD2. TRBV5-3 is an ORF, with its function uncertain. This CDR3 contains 19 residues. Unmatched junction bases numbered 14, after V lost 0 bases and J lost 2 bases. The CDR3 nucleotides are TGTGCCAGAAGCTTGGTTAGGACTAGCTGCGGTTGTGACACAGATACGCAGTATTTT. Translating gives CARSLVRTSCGCDTDTQYF.

This rearrangement joins TRBV11-2 to TRBJ2-2, with D maybe TRBD2 (5 bases). Germline CDR1 is SGHAT and CDR2 is FQNNGV. The CDR3 is 16 amino acids. The V end lost 4 bases, the J end lost 7 bases, and 19 bases lay between the germline ends. The CDR3 DNA reads as TGTGCCAGCAGCTCTAGCCTACGAAAGGTTAACGGGGAGCTGTTTTTT. Amino acid sequence: CASSSSLRKVNGELFF.

The chain is built from TRBV29-1 and TRBJ1-2; a possible D gene is TRBD1 (5 bases). Germline V gives CDR1 SQVTM, CDR2 ANQGSEA. The CDR3 is made up of 13 amino acids. V shed 6 bases and J shed 4 bases, with 15 bases lying between them. CDR3 nucleotides: TGCAGCGTGCTGGGGGGAGTGCCCTATGGCTACACCTTC. Translated, it gives CSVLGGVPYGYTF. Complete variable domain (other parts from reference TRBV29-1 and TRBJ1-2): SAVISQKPSRDICQRGTSLTIQCQVDSQVTMMFWYRQQPGQSLTLIATANQGSEATYESGFVIDKFPISRPNLTFSTLTVSNMSPEDSSIYLCSVLGGVPYGYTFGSGTRLTVV.

The chain uses TRBV7-9 and TRBJ1-2; 8 nucleotides match TRBD1. From germline, CDR1 is SEHNR and CDR2 FQNEAQ (reference sequence). V was clipped by 1 base and J by 4 bases; unmatched bases: 8. The CDR3 has 16 amino acids. CDR3 DNA sequence: TGTGCCAGCAGCTTAGTTCTAGGGGACAGGTCCTATGGCTACACCTTC. Protein product: CASSLVLGDRSYGYTF.

V gene TRBV5-6 combines with J gene TRBJ2-7; D is undetermined. The CDR3 consists of 17 residues. Germline loops: CDR1 SGHDT, CDR2 YYEEEE. With 0 bases removed from V and 3 bases from J, the gap between germline ends came to 19 bases. Here the CDR3 reads CASSLAVGGMQVYEQYF. The DNA for the CDR3 is TGTGCCAGCAGCTTGGCCGTGGGCGGCATGCAGGTCTACGAGCAGTACTTC. The full variable domain, its missing parts supplied by reference TRBV5-6 and TRBJ2-7, is DAGVTQSPTHLIKTRGQQVTLRCSPKSGHDTVSWYQQALGQGPQFIFQYYEEEERQRGNFPDRFSGHQFPNYSSELNVNALLLGDSALYLCASSLAVGGMQVYEQYFGPGTRLTVT.

The J gene is TRBJ2-4, the V gene TRBV28, with 12 positions matching TRBD1. The CDR3 consists of 15 residues. V lost 6 bases to trimming and J lost 6 bases; unmatched junction nucleotides: 6. The germline V gene encodes CDR1 MDHEN and CDR2 SYDVKM. The CDR3 is CASSRDRGRINIQYF. In DNA, the CDR3 is TGTGCCAGCAGCAGGGACAGGGGGCGTATAAACATTCAGTACTTC.

V usage is TRBV5-4 and J usage is TRBJ2-2; the D is unclear. Trimming stripped 4 bases from V and 4 bases from J, with 20 bases between. The length of the CDR3 is 17 residues. The germline CDR1 and CDR2 sequences are SGHNT and YYREEE (reference sequence). In nucleotides, the CDR3 is TGTGCCAGCAGCCTGCCTTTCGCCAGTCTTAGCACCGGGGAGCTGTTTTTT. This translates into CASSLPFASLSTGELFF.

This chain links TRBV28 with TRBJ2-2, with D uncertain. There are 14 residues in the CDR3. CDR1 MDHEN and CDR2 SYDVKM come from the germline V gene. The V and J ends lost 1 base and 8 bases respectively, with 11 bases between them. In DNA, the CDR3 is TGTGCCAGCAGTTTATTCGGACGGTCGGGGGAGCTGTTTTTT. Translation: CASSLFGRSGELFF.

The chain joins TRBV30 to TRBJ1-3, with 9 bases fitting TRBD1. CDR1 is GTSNPN and CDR2 is SVGIG in the germline V gene (reference sequence). The CDR3 is 17 amino acids. Losses at the gene ends were 5 bases for V and 0 bases for J; bases not matched to a gene: 11. The CDR3 nucleotides are TGTGCCTGGGGCAGGGACAGGGTAACGACCTCTGGAAACACCATATATTTT. Translation: CAWGRDRVTTSGNTIYF. The full variable domain, completed using reference TRBV30 and TRBJ1-3, is SQTIHQWPATLVQPVGSPLSLECTVEGTSNPNLYWYRQAAGRGLQLLFYSVGIGQISSEVPQNLSASRPQDRQFILSSKKLLLSDSGFYLCAWGRDRVTTSGNTIYFGEGSWLTVV.

The rearrangement joins TRBV5-1 to TRBJ1-2; 9 bases fit TRBD1. The CDR3 loop spans 15 amino acids. Germline V gene lookup returns CDR1 SGHRS and CDR2 YFSETQ. Trimming at V came to 5 bases and at J to 7 bases, leaving 12 bases not matched to a gene. CDR3 bases: TGCGCCAGCAGGATGAAACCGGGACAGGGAAGTGGCTACACCTTC. Protein product: CASRMKPGQGSGYTF.

This rearrangement joins TRBV7-8 to TRBJ1-2; a possible D gene is TRBD1 (5 bases). Germline V gene sequence: CDR1 SGHVS, CDR2 FQNEAQ. Trimming pared 0 bases from V and 3 bases from J, leaving 8 bases between. The CDR3 is 14 amino acids. For the CDR3, the DNA is TGTGCCAGCAGCTTAGCGTGGGGCGACTATGGCTACACCTTC. This encodes CASSLAWGDYGYTF.

The rearrangement uses TRBV7-9 and TRBJ2-7; 12 nucleotides align to TRBD2. The V gene's germline CDR1 is SEHNR and CDR2 FQNEAQ (reference sequence). The V gene end was trimmed by 3 bases and the J gene end by 1 base; junction bases not matched to a gene: 1. CDR3 length equals 15 residues. Here the CDR3 reads CASSFTSGRSYEQYF. DNA of the CDR3: TGTGCCAGCAGCTTCACTAGCGGGAGGTCCTACGAGCAGTACTTC. Variable domain in full (rest from reference TRBV7-9 and TRBJ2-7): DTGVSQNPRHKITKRGQNVTFRCDPISEHNRLYWYRQTLGQGPEFLTYFQNEAQLEKSRLLSDRFSAERPKGSFSTLEIQRTEQGDSAMYLCASSFTSGRSYEQYFGPGTRLTVT.

This clone was detected once. The chain is built from TRBV20-1 and TRBJ1-2; TRBD1 might be the D (5 bases). The germline CDR1 and CDR2 sequences are DFQATT and SNEGSKA (reference sequence). Deletions cut 4 bases from V and 7 bases from J, with 10 bases between. The CDR3 runs 11 residues. The DNA for the CDR3 is TGCAGTGCTATACAGGTTCCTGGCTACACCTTC. Its protein is CSAIQVPGYTF.